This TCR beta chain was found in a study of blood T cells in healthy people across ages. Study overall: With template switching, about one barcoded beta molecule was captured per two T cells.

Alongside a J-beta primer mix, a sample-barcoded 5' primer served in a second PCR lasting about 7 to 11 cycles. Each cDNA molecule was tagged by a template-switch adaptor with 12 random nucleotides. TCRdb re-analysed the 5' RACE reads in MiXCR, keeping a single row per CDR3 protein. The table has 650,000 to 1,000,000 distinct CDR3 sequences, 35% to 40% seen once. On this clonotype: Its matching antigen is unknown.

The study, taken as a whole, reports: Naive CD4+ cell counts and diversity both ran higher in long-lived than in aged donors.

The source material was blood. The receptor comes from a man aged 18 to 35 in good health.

CDR3 region: CAISAGQGGYTF. The CDR3, as DNA: TGTGCCATCAGCGCGGGACAGGGGGGCTACACCTTC. This chain connects TRBV10-3 to TRBJ1-2, with 10 bases lining up with TRBD1. The length of the CDR3 is 12 residues. The germline V gene encodes CDR1 ENHRY and CDR2 SYGVKD. V was clipped by 6 bases and J by 8 bases; unmatched bases: 3.